This TCR beta chain is from a study of control samples from healthy donors and cancer patients. V shed 1 base and J shed 2 bases, with 9 bases lying between them. This CDR3 comprises 14 residues. Germline V gene sequence: CDR1 LGHDT, CDR2 YNNKEL (reference sequence). Profiled with immunoSEQ multiplex PCR; TCRdb holds only in-frame clones, not every one. The data hold tens of thousands of clones, with 70% to 85% observed a single time. The origin of this receptor is a man aged 60 to 75 with head and neck cancer. Sequencing input: PBMCs. V is TRBV3-1 (or the pseudogene TRBV3-2) and J is TRBJ2-7, with D unclear. CDR3 loop: CASSQGQLTYEQYF. The CDR3, as DNA: TGTGCCAGCAGCCAAGGCCAGCTAACCTACGAGCAGTACTTC.